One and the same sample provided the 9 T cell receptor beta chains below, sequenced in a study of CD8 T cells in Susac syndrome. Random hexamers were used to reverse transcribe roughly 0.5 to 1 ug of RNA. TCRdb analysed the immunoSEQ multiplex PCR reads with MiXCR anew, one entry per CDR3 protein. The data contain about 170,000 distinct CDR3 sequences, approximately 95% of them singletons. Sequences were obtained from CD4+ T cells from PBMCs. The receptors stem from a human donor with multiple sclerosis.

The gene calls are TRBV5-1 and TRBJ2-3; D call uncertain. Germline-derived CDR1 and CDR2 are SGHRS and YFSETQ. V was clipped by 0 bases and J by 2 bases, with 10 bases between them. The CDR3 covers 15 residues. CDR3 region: CASSLVGQVTDTQYF. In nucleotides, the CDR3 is TGCGCCAGCAGCTTGGTCGGCCAGGTCACAGATACGCAGTATTTT.

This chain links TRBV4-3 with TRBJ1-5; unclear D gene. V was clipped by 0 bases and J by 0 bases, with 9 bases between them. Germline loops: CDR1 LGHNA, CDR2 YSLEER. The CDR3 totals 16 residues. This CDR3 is CASSQEYGYSNQPQHF. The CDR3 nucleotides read TGCGCCAGCAGCCAAGAGTACGGGTATAGCAATCAGCCCCAGCATTTT.

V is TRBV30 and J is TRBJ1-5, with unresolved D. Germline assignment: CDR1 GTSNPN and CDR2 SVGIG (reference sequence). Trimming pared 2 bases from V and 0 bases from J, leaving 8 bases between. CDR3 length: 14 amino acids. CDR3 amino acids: CAWSTGNSNQPQHF. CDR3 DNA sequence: TGTGCCTGGAGTACCGGAAATAGCAATCAGCCCCAGCATTTT.

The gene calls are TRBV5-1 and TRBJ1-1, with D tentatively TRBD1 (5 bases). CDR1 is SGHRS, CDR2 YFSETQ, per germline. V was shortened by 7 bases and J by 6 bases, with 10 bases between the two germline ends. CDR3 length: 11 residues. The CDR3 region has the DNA TGCGCCAGCCGCCTAGGGGCTGAAGCTTTCTTT. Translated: CASRLGAEAFF.

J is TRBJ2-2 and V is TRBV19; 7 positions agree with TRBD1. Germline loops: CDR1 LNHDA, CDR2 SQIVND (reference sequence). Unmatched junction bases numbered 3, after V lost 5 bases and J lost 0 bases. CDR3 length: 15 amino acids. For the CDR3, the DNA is TGTGCCAGTAGTCCTCAGGGGGCGAACACCGGGGAGCTGTTTTTT. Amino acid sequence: CASSPQGANTGELFF.

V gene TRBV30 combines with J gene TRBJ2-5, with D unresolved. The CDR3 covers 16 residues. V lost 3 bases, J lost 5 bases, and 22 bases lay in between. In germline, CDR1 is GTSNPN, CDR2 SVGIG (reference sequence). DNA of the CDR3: TGTGCCTGGAGCGTACGTAGCAATTCCAACTCGGAGACCCAGTACTTC. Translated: CAWSVRSNSNSETQYF.

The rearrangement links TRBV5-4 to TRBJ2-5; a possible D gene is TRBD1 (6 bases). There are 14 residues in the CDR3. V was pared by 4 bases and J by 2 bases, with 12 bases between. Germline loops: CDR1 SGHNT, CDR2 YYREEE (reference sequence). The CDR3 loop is CASSNGQPQETQYF. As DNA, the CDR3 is TGTGCCAGCAGCAACGGACAGCCTCAAGAGACCCAGTACTTC.

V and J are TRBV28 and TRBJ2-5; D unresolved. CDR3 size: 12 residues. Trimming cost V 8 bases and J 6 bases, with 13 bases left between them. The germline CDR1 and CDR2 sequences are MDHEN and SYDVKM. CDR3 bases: TGTGCCAGCGGTGGTTTACTAAAGACCCAGTACTTC. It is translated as CASGGLLKTQYF.

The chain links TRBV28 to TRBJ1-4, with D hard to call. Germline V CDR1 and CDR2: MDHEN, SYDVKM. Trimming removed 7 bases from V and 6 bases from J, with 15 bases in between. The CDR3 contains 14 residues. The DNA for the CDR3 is TGTGCCAGCACCATGACGAGGGTTGATGAAAAACTGTTTTTT. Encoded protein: CASTMTRVDEKLFF.